These 14 T cell receptor beta chains originate from one sample sequenced in a study of T cells in Graves' hyperthyroidism and ophthalmopathy. RNA transcripts gave rise to amplified TCR beta CDR3 regions. A set of HTBI primers served as the primers for a first-round RT-PCR of the TCR CDR3. TCRdb ran MiXCR on the multiplex PCR reads and lists one entry per CDR3 protein. Among about 360,000 distinct CDR3 sequences listed, about 13% were seen once. The sequenced sample consisted of blood. These receptors all come from a young woman with Graves' hyperthyroidism.

Details on this clonotype: It may be a read error: a sequence one base away is much more abundant. V usage is TRBV13 and J usage is TRBJ1-2; D gene unclear. This CDR3 is built from 15 residues. V gave up 4 bases and J gave up 6 bases, with 18 bases separating them. Germline V gene sequence: CDR1 PRHDT, CDR2 FYEKMQ (reference sequence). The DNA for the CDR3 is TGTGCCAGCAGCTCAGGAGGCGTGACTCATGATGGCTACACCTTC. Its protein product is CASSSGGVTHDGYTF.

Ten or more counts support this clonotype. V gene TRBV24-1 combines with J gene TRBJ2-3, with D tentatively TRBD1 (6 bases). The V gene lost 2 bases and the J gene lost 4 bases, with 18 bases spanning the gap. The CDR3 covers 17 residues. CDR1 is KGHDR, CDR2 SFDVKD, per germline. CDR3 loop: CATSDSLGQNHADTQYF. The CDR3 nucleotides read TGTGCCACCAGTGATTCACTCGGACAGAACCACGCAGATACGCAGTATTTT.

This clonotype was picked up many times. The rearrangement links TRBV12-3 or TRBV12-4 to TRBJ1-2, with 7 positions matching TRBD1. The V gene end was trimmed by 5 bases and the J gene end by 4 bases; junction bases not matched to a gene: 7. The CDR3 sequence is 14 residues long. This CDR3 is CASSPWTGSYGYTF. In DNA form, the CDR3 reads TGTGCCAGCAGTCCCTGGACAGGCAGCTATGGCTACACCTTC.

As for this clonotype: A much bigger clone sits one base away, suggesting this may be a read error. The V and J genes are TRBV5-1 and TRBJ2-7, with D possibly TRBD2 on 6 matching bases. The CDR3 spans 19 residues. From germline, CDR1 is SGHRS and CDR2 YFSETQ. The CDR3 DNA reads as TGCGCCAGCAGCCCTAAAATTTGGGGATCGGGGGAGGTAACCTACGAGCTGTACTTC. Protein product: CASSPKIWGSGEVTYELYF. Full variable domain (missing parts from reference TRBV5-1 and TRBJ2-7): KAGVTQTPRYLIKTRGQQVTLSCSPISGHRSVSWYQQTPGQGLQFLFEYFSETQRNKGNFPGRFSGRQFSNSRSEMNVSTLELGDSALYLCASSPKIWGSGEVTYELYFGPGTRLTVT.

At least ten counts were recorded for this clonotype. This rearrangement joins TRBV5-8 to TRBJ1-4; 8 bases fit TRBD1. The V gene end was trimmed by 4 bases and the J gene end by 5 bases; junction bases not matched to a gene: 7. This CDR3 has 15 residues. Germline lookup yields CDR1 SGHTS and CDR2 YDEGEE. As DNA, the CDR3 is TGTGCCAGCAGCACCGGACAGGGACGGAATGAAAAACTGTTTTTT. Translated: CASSTGQGRNEKLFF.

This clonotype was seen repeatedly, ten times or more. The chain uses TRBV18 and TRBJ1-5; D is undetermined. The germline gives CDR1 KGHSH, CDR2 LQKENI. Trimming removed 2 bases from V and 4 bases from J, with 9 bases in between. This CDR3 spans 14 amino acids. CDR3 coding DNA: TGTGCCAGCTCACCAGGATCGGGAAATCAGCCCCAGCATTTT. Its protein product is CASSPGSGNQPQHF.

The rearrangement joins TRBV20-1 to TRBJ2-1; 7 bases line up with TRBD2. V lost 1 base to trimming and J lost 7 bases; unmatched junction nucleotides: 7. Germline V gives CDR1 DFQATT, CDR2 SNEGSKA (reference sequence). The CDR3 totals 14 residues. CDR3 in amino acids: CSARGSGKGNEQFF. Here the CDR3 DNA reads TGCAGTGCTAGAGGGAGCGGGAAAGGGAATGAGCAGTTCTTC.

This clonotype occurred many times. V is TRBV29-1 and J is TRBJ2-3, with D perhaps TRBD1 or TRBD2 (5 bases each). The CDR3 contains 10 residues. V was clipped by 7 bases and J by 9 bases, with 11 bases between them. Germline values: CDR1 SQVTM, CDR2 ANQGSEA. For the CDR3, the DNA is TGCAGCGGGGGGAGCGGAACGCAGTATTTT. This codes for CSGGSGTQYF.

This clonotype was counted at least ten times. V gene TRBV7-2 combines with J gene TRBJ2-7; 7 bases fit TRBD2. Unmatched junction bases numbered 10, after V lost 5 bases and J lost 3 bases. The CDR3 has 15 residues. The germline V gene encodes CDR1 SGHTA and CDR2 FQGNSA. Here the CDR3 DNA reads TGTGCCAGCAGCCCCACTAGCGTTCCCTACTACGAGCAGTACTTC. Its protein is CASSPTSVPYYEQYF.

This clonotype appeared many times. The J gene is TRBJ2-3, the V gene TRBV7-9, with 10 nucleotides matching TRBD1. V lost 5 bases and J lost 6; bases outside the gene matches: 5. This CDR3 region has 14 residues. Germline V CDR1 and CDR2: SEHNR, FQNEAQ (reference sequence). The CDR3 bases are TGTGCCAGCAGCGCCCGACAGGGGGCGGATACGCAGTATTTT. Protein: CASSARQGADTQYF.

This clonotype has a count of ten or more. V is TRBV9 and J is TRBJ2-3; D not certain. Germline loops: CDR1 SGDLS, CDR2 YYNGEE. V was trimmed by 3 bases and J by 2 bases, leaving 10 bases between them. The CDR3 runs 14 residues. CDR3 in amino acids: CASSASLTTDTQYF. For the CDR3, the DNA is TGTGCCAGCAGCGCATCCCTCACCACAGATACGCAGTATTTT.

This clonotype was counted a few times. The chain employs TRBV19 and TRBJ2-7; 8 bases align to TRBD2. This CDR3 has 15 residues. The V segment lost 5 bases and the J segment 4 bases; nucleotides outside the gene matches: 10. The germline gives CDR1 LNHDA, CDR2 SQIVND (reference sequence). The CDR3 sequence is CASSESSGGDYEQYF. CDR3 nucleotide sequence: TGTGCCAGTAGTGAATCAAGCGGGGGAGATTACGAGCAGTACTTC.

This clonotype was found many times. This chain joins TRBV7-8 and TRBJ1-1; 9 bases are a match to TRBD1. Losses at the gene ends were 1 base for V and 4 bases for J; bases not matched to a gene: 10. This CDR3 is built from 17 residues. Germline assignment: CDR1 SGHVS and CDR2 FQNEAQ. CDR3 nucleotides: TGTGCCAGCAGCTTAGGGCGCGGGACAGGGTCGTCCACTGAAGCTTTCTTT. As protein: CASSLGRGTGSSTEAFF. Filled out from reference TRBV7-8 and TRBJ1-1, the complete variable domain reads GAGVSQSPRYKVAKRGQDVALRCDPISGHVSLFWYQQALGQGPEFLTYFQNEAQLDKSGLPSDRFFAERPEGSVSTLKIQRTQQEDSAVYLCASSLGRGTGSSTEAFFGQGTRLTVV.

A single count supports this clonotype. This chain links TRBV30 with TRBJ2-7; TRBD2 agrees at 16 bases. Losses at the gene ends were 3 bases for V and 1 base for J; bases not matched to a gene: 3. The CDR3 totals 16 residues. Looked up from germline, CDR1 is GTSNPN and CDR2 is SVGIG (reference sequence). The CDR3 spells CAWRLGLAGGSYEQYF. CDR3 nucleotide sequence: TGTGCCTGGAGGCTGGGACTAGCGGGAGGGTCCTACGAGCAGTACTTC.